One sample yielded the 5 T cell receptor beta chains listed below, sequenced in a study of T cells in localized non-small cell lung cancer. Generated by immunoSEQ multiplex PCR, the TCRdb table keeps only in-frame clones and is missing some. The sample has roughly 23,000 clones, 70% to 90% seen once. The sequencing here drew on peripheral blood, taken before any cancer treatment. All receptors derive from a male donor older than 55 with stage I squamous cell lung carcinoma.

The gene calls are TRBV18 and TRBJ1-4, with D uncertain. Germline values: CDR1 KGHSH, CDR2 LQKENI. The V gene lost 1 base and the J gene lost 4 bases, with 10 bases spanning the gap. This CDR3 region has 15 residues. The chain's CDR3 is CASSPQGHDNEKLFF. CDR3 nucleotide sequence: TGTGCCAGCTCACCACAGGGTCATGATAATGAAAAACTGTTTTTT.

This clone showed up just a few times. The chain combines TRBV7-2 with TRBJ1-6; D gene unclear. The germline CDR1 and CDR2 sequences are SGHTA and FQGNSA. V lost 3 bases to trimming and J lost 3 bases, with 6 bases between them. The CDR3 runs 14 residues. CDR3 loop: CASSFSVYNSPLHF. CDR3 sequence (DNA): TGTGCCAGCAGCTTCTCAGTCTATAATTCACCCCTCCACTTT.

V and J are TRBV2 and TRBJ1-1; D possibly corresponds to TRBD1 (6 bases). The germline V and J ends were trimmed by 4 bases and 1 base, with 10 bases remaining between them. The CDR3 covers 14 residues. Germline V gene sequence: CDR1 SNHLY, CDR2 FYNNEI. The CDR3 loop is CASSVRQANTEAFF. CDR3 coding DNA: TGTGCCAGCAGTGTAAGACAGGCGAACACTGAAGCTTTCTTT.

The CDR3 nucleotides read TGTGCCAGTGATCCGATGGGGGACGAGCAGTACTTC. Protein sequence: CASDPMGDEQYF. This chain uses TRBV2 with TRBJ2-7; TRBD1 or TRBD2 may be the D gene (5 bases each). Germline lookup yields CDR1 SNHLY and CDR2 FYNNEI. The length of the CDR3 is 12 residues. Trimming took off 9 bases at V and 5 bases at J, with 14 bases between the two ends.

The chain is built from TRBV29-1 and TRBJ2-1; tentative D call: TRBD1 (6 bases). Germline CDR1 SQVTM, CDR2 ANQGSEA. Trimming shortened V by 8 bases and J by 2 bases, and 13 bases separated the two germline ends. The CDR3 spans 13 residues. CDR3 bases: TGCAGCCTAACTGGGACACCCTACAATGAGCAGTTCTTC. Encoded protein: CSLTGTPYNEQFF.